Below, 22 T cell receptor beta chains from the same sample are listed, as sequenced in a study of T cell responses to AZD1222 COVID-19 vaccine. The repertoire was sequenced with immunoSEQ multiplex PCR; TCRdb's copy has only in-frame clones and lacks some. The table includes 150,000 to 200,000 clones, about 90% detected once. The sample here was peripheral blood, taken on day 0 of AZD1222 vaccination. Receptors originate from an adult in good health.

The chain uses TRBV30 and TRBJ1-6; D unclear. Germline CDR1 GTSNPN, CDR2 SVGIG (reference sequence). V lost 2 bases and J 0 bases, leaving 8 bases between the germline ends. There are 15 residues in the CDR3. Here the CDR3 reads CAWSLRSSYNSPLHF. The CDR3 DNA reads TGTGCCTGGAGTTTGAGAAGCTCCTATAATTCACCCCTCCACTTT.

The CDR3 loop reads CASSQEAGLYEQYF. CDR3 DNA sequence: TGCGCCAGCAGCCAAGAGGCTGGCCTCTACGAGCAGTACTTC. The chain combines TRBV4-1 with TRBJ2-7; D is unresolved. Germline V gene sequence: CDR1 MGHRA, CDR2 YSYEKL. The CDR3 sequence is 14 residues long. The V gene lost 0 bases and the J gene lost 3 bases, with 9 bases spanning the gap.

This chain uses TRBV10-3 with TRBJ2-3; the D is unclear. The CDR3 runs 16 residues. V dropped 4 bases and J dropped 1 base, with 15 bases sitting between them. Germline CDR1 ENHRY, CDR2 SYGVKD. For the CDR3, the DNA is TGTGCCATCAGTGTACGGGCGGTTGGGGGCACAGATACGCAGTATTTT. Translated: CAISVRAVGGTDTQYF.

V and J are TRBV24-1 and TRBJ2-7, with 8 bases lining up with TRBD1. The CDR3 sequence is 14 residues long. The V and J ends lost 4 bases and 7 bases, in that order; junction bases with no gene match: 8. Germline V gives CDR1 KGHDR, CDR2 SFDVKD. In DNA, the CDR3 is TGTGCCACCAGTGACCCCGGGACAGGCGGGGAGCAGTACTTC. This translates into CATSDPGTGGEQYF.

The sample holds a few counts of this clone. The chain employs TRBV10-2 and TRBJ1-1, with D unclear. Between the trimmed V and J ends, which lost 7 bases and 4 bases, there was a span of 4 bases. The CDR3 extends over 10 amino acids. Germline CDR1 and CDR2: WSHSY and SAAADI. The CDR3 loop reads CASMATEAFF. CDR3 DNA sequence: TGCGCCAGCATGGCCACTGAAGCTTTCTTT.

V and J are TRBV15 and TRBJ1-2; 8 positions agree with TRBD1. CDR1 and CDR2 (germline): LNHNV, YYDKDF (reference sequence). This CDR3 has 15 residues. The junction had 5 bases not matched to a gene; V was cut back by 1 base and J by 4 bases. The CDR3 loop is CATSRGGQASYGYTF. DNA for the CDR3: TGTGCCACCAGCAGAGGGGGACAGGCCAGCTATGGCTACACCTTC.

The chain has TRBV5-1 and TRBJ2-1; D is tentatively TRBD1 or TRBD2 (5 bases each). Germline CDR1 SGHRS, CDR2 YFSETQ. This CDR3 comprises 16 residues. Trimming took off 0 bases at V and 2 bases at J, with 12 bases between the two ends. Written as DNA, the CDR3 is TGCGCCAGCAGCTTGGGAGGGGCTACAGCCTACAATGAGCAGTTCTTC. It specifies CASSLGGATAYNEQFF.

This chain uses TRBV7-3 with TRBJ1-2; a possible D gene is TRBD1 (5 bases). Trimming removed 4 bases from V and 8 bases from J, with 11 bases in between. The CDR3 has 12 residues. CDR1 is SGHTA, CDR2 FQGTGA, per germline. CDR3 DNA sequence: TGTGCCAGCAGCTCCAGGGTTAAAGGCTACACCTTC. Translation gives CASSSRVKGYTF.

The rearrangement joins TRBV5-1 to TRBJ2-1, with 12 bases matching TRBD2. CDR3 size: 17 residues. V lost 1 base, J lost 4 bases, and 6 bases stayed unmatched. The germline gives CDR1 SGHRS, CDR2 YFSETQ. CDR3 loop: CASSLPSGGAGYNEQFF. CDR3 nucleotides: TGCGCCAGCAGCTTGCCTAGCGGGGGGGCCGGTTACAATGAGCAGTTCTTC.

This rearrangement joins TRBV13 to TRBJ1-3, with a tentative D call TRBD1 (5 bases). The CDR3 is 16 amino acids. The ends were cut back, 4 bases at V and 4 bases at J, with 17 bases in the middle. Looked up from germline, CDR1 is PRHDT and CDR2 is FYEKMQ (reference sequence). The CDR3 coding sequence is TGTGCCAGCAGCTCTAGGGCAGGGACCTCCGGAAACACCATATATTTT. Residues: CASSSRAGTSGNTIYF.

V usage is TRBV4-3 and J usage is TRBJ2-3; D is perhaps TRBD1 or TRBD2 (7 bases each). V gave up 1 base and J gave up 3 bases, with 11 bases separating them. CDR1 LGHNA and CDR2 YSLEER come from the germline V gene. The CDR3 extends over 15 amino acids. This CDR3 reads CASSQGRGGTDTQYF. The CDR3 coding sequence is TGCGCCAGCAGCCAAGGCAGGGGGGGGACAGATACGCAGTATTTT.

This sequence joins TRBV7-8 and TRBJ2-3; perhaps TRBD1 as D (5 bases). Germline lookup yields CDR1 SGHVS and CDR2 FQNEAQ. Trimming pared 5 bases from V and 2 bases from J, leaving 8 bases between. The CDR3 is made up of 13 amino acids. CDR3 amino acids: CASSPTVTDTQYF. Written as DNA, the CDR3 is TGTGCCAGCAGCCCGACAGTCACAGATACGCAGTATTTT.

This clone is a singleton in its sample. For the CDR3, the DNA is TGTGCCAGCAGCTTAGTCGGACAGGGGAACAATGAGCAGTTCTTC. This sequence encodes CASSLVGQGNNEQFF. The chain links TRBV7-2 to TRBJ2-1, with TRBD1 matching over 9 bases. In germline, CDR1 is SGHTA, CDR2 FQGNSA. The CDR3 is 15 amino acids. The J segment lost 5 bases and the V segment lost 1 base, leaving 3 bases of the junction unmatched.

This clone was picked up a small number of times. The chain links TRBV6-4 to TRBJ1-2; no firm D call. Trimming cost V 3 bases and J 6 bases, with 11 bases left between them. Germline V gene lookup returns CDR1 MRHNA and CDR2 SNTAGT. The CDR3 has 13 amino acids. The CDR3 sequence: CASSDMQDNGYTF. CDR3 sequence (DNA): TGTGCCAGCAGTGATATGCAGGATAATGGCTACACCTTC.

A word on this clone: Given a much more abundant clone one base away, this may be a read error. CDR3 coding DNA: TGTGCCAGCAGCCGCGACAGGAACACTGAAGCTTTCTTT. As protein: CASSRDRNTEAFF. The chain couples TRBV7-3 to TRBJ1-1; TRBD1 is a possible D gene (5 bases). From germline, CDR1 is SGHTA and CDR2 FQGTGA. This CDR3 comprises 13 residues. Trimming pared 5 bases from V and 1 base from J, leaving 8 bases between.

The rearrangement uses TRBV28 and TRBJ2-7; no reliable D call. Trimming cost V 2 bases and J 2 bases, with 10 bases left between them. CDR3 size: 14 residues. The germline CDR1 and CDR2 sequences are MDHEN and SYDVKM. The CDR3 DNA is TGTGCCAGCAGTTTAATGGGAATAGCCTACGAGCAGTACTTC. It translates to CASSLMGIAYEQYF.

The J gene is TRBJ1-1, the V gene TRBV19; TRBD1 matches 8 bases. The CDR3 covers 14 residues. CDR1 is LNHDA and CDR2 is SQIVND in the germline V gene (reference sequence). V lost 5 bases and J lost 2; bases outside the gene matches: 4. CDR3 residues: CASSQGAGNTEAFF. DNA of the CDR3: TGTGCCAGTAGTCAGGGGGCAGGAAACACTGAAGCTTTCTTT.

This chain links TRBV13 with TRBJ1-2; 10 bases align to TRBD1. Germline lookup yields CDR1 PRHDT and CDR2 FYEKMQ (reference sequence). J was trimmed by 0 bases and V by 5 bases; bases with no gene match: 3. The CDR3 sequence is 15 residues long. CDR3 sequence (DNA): TGTGCCAGCAGCCGGGACAGGGGAGCTAACTATGGCTACACCTTC. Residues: CASSRDRGANYGYTF.

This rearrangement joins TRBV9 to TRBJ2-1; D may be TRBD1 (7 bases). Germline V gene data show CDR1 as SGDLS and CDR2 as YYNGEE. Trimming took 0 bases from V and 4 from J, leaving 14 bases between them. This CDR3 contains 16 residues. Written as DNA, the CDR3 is TGTGCCAGCAGCGTAGGGCAGGGGGGCCCTTACAATGAGCAGTTCTTC. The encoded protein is CASSVGQGGPYNEQFF.

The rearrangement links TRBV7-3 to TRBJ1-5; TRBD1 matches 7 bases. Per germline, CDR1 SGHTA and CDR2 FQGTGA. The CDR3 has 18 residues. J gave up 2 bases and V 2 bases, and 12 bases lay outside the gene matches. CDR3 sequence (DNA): TGTGCCAGCAGCTTAGTGGTGAGGGGGGACAGTTGCAATCAGCCCCAGCATTTT. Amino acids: CASSLVVRGDSCNQPQHF.

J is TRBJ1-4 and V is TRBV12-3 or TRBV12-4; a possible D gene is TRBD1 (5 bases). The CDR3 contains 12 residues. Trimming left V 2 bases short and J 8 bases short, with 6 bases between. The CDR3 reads CASSLKGEKLFF. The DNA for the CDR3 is TGTGCCAGCAGTTTAAAGGGGGAAAAACTGTTTTTT.

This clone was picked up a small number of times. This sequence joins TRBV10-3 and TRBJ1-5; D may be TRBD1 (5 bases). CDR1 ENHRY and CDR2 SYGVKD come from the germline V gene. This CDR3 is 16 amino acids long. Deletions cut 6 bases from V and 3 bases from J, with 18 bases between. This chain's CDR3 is CAISDVGTGDNQPQHF. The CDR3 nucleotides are TGTGCCATCAGCGACGTAGGGACGGGCGACAATCAGCCCCAGCATTTT.